These 8 T cell receptor beta chains came from one sample sequenced in a study of technical replicates of blood from a handful of donors. Sequencing was performed with immunoSEQ multiplex PCR; in TCRdb, only in-frame clones are kept and a portion is missing. The sample yields tens of thousands of clones, 95% to 98% seen once. Input material: T cells isolated from PBMCs. Source of these receptors: a human donor in good health.

The chain combines TRBV30 with TRBJ1-1, with D tentatively TRBD1 (6 bases). Trimming pared 0 bases from V and 10 bases from J, leaving 12 bases between. Germline V gives CDR1 GTSNPN, CDR2 SVGIG (reference sequence). The CDR3 covers 12 residues. The CDR3 sequence: CAWSVQRGIAFF. The CDR3 DNA reads as TGTGCCTGGAGTGTACAGAGGGGGATAGCTTTCTTT.

J is TRBJ1-1 and V is TRBV18; 8 nucleotides align to TRBD1. The CDR3 has 16 amino acids. Losses at the gene ends were 6 bases for V and 1 base for J; bases not matched to a gene: 10. CDR1 KGHSH and CDR2 LQKENI come from the germline V gene. CDR3 region: CASSPSGTGTNTEAFF. The CDR3 DNA reads as TGTGCCAGCTCCCCCTCCGGGACAGGAACGAACACTGAAGCTTTCTTT.

CDR3 sequence reads: CASSGKPNTGELFF. The CDR3, as DNA: TGTGCCAGCAGTGGTAAGCCGAACACCGGGGAGCTGTTTTTT. V is TRBV25-1 and J is TRBJ2-2; the D is unclear. Germline V CDR1 and CDR2: MGHDK, SYGVNS. V lost 4 bases and J lost 0, with 6 bases in between. The CDR3 sequence is 14 residues long.

This sequence joins TRBV13 and TRBJ2-7, with 12 bases matching TRBD2. CDR1 and CDR2 from the germline V gene are PRHDT and FYEKMQ (reference sequence). Trimming cost V 7 bases and J 6 bases; bases outside gene matches: 10. This CDR3 is built from 15 residues. Here the CDR3 DNA reads TGTGCCAGCACCCAGACTAGCGGGGGACCTAGCGAGCAGTACTTC. This translates into CASTQTSGGPSEQYF.

The V and J genes are TRBV29-1 and TRBJ2-7; 8 bases are a match to TRBD2. V lost 6 bases to trimming and J lost 6 bases; unmatched junction nucleotides: 10. Germline V gene lookup returns CDR1 SQVTM and CDR2 ANQGSEA. The CDR3 is made up of 13 amino acids. The CDR3 sequence: CSVDISGNGEQYF. CDR3 coding DNA: TGCAGCGTCGACATTAGCGGGAACGGCGAGCAGTACTTC.

The CDR3 sequence is CASGMGTGFSYEQYF. In nucleotides, the CDR3 is TGCGCCAGCGGAATGGGGACAGGGTTCTCCTACGAGCAGTACTTC. The rearrangement links TRBV5-1 to TRBJ2-7; 9 bases line up with TRBD1. V trimming: 7 bases; J trimming: 0 bases; junction bases outside the gene matches: 8. This CDR3 has 15 amino acids. The germline gives CDR1 SGHRS, CDR2 YFSETQ.

The chain carries TRBV4-1 and TRBJ2-7, with a weak D call TRBD2 (5 bases). V lost 4 bases to trimming and J lost 0 bases, with 7 bases between them. Germline V gene sequence: CDR1 MGHRA, CDR2 YSYEKL. The CDR3 sequence is 13 residues long. CDR3 sequence (DNA): TGCGCCAGCAGCCCCCGGGACTCCTACGAGCAGTACTTC. Amino acids: CASSPRDSYEQYF.

This clone has only one observation. The chain carries TRBV4-2 and TRBJ1-2; D is ambiguous. Germline V gene lookup returns CDR1 LGHNA and CDR2 YNFKEQ. V gave up 0 bases and J gave up 7 bases, with 15 bases separating them. This CDR3 has 15 residues. CDR3 loop: CASSQDTVPVVGYTF. The CDR3 DNA sequence: TGTGCCAGCAGCCAAGATACGGTTCCGGTCGTTGGCTACACCTTC.